The 16 T cell receptor beta chains below come from one sample, sequenced in a study of T cell repertoires in ileal Crohn's disease. Time point specified: neoterminal ileum biopsy at postoperative endoscopy, about 6 months after surgery. Clones were read by immunoSEQ multiplex PCR, and TCRdb kept only the in-frame ones, dropping some. This sample has fewer than 12,000 clones, with over 70% found just once. Input material: ileal tissue. Receptors were obtained from an adult with Crohn's disease.

This clone was seen a handful of times. This chain connects TRBV20-1 to TRBJ1-1; D not resolved. The CDR3 has 10 residues. V lost 5 bases and J 10 bases, leaving 11 bases between the germline ends. Germline V gene sequence: CDR1 DFQATT, CDR2 SNEGSKA (reference sequence). The CDR3 protein is CSAPTGGAFF. The CDR3 nucleotides are TGCAGTGCTCCCACCGGTGGAGCTTTCTTT.

The chain joins TRBV9 to TRBJ1-2; D is uncertain. V was shortened by 4 bases and J by 0 bases, with 16 bases between the two germline ends. From germline, CDR1 is SGDLS and CDR2 YYNGEE. The length of the CDR3 is 16 residues. The CDR3: CASSPQEGGPNYGYTF. CDR3 nucleotide sequence: TGTGCCAGCAGCCCGCAGGAGGGAGGACCTAACTATGGCTACACCTTC.

The V and J genes are TRBV4-3 and TRBJ2-7; 10 bases match TRBD2. J was trimmed by 3 bases and V by 0 bases; bases with no gene match: 5. Germline V gives CDR1 LGHNA, CDR2 YSLEER. CDR3 length equals 16 residues. The CDR3 coding sequence is TGCGCCAGCAGCCAAGACCTCCTAGCGGGGGTCTACGAGCAGTACTTC. Translation gives CASSQDLLAGVYEQYF.

The V call is TRBV18, the J call TRBJ2-5; 8 bases align to TRBD2. The CDR3 is 15 amino acids. Germline CDR1 is KGHSH and CDR2 is LQKENI. After removal of 4 bases from V and 4 bases from J, the junction contained 8 bases not matched to a gene. CDR3 loop: CASSLAAGGGETQYF. The CDR3 bases are TGTGCCAGCTCACTTGCTGCGGGGGGCGGAGAGACCCAGTACTTC.

The J gene is TRBJ2-5, the V gene TRBV7-2, with TRBD2 as a possible D gene (5 bases). The CDR3 covers 15 residues. CDR1 is SGHTA and CDR2 is FQGNSA in the germline V gene. Between the trimmed V and J ends, which lost 2 bases and 4 bases, there was a span of 14 bases. CDR3 DNA: TGTGCCAGCAGCTTATATATCGGGGAAGGAGAGACCCAGTACTTC. This sequence encodes CASSLYIGEGETQYF. Full variable domain (rest looked up from reference TRBV7-2 and TRBJ2-5): GAGVSQSPSNKVTEKGKDVELRCDPISGHTALYWYRQSLGQGLEFLIYFQGNSAPDKSGLPSDRFSAERTGGSVSTLTIQRTQQEDSAVYLCASSLYIGEGETQYFGPGTRLLVL.

The V gene is TRBV19, the J gene TRBJ2-3; no firm D call. V lost 7 bases to trimming and J lost 3 bases, with 11 bases between them. The CDR3 is 13 residues long. Germline CDR1 and CDR2: LNHDA and SQIVND (reference sequence). CDR3 in DNA: TGTGCCAGTATAAACGAAGCAACAGATACGCAGTATTTT. This encodes CASINEATDTQYF.

The chain has TRBV2 and TRBJ1-5, with no clear D. There are 18 residues in the CDR3. V was trimmed by 3 bases and J by 0 bases, leaving 18 bases between them. Germline loops: CDR1 SNHLY, CDR2 FYNNEI. CDR3 sequence (DNA): TGTGCCAGCAGTGAGAGAGGCACAAGCTCATATAGCAATCAGCCCCAGCATTTT. This encodes CASSERGTSSYSNQPQHF. Variable domain in full (rest from reference TRBV2 and TRBJ1-5): EPEVTQTPSHQVTQMGQEVILRCVPISNHLYFYWYRQILGQKVEFLVSFYNNEISEKSEIFDDQFSVERPDGSNFTLKIRSTKLEDSAMYFCASSERGTSSYSNQPQHFGDGTRLSIL.

The chain links TRBV7-2 to TRBJ2-1; D call uncertain. The CDR3 loop spans 13 amino acids. Trimming took 1 base from V and 10 from J, leaving 11 bases between them. Germline-derived CDR1 and CDR2 are SGHTA and FQGNSA. The CDR3 DNA follows: TGTGCCAGCAGCTTAGAACCGCGGAAAGAGCAGTTCTTC. Translating it yields CASSLEPRKEQFF.

The chain has TRBV6-4 and TRBJ2-3, with D perhaps TRBD1 (5 bases). The V and J ends lost 4 bases and 5 bases respectively, with 13 bases between them. The CDR3 has 14 residues. CDR1 is MRHNA, CDR2 SNTAGT, per germline. The CDR3 reads CASSATGRGDTQYF. As DNA, the CDR3 is TGTGCCAGCAGTGCCACAGGAAGGGGAGATACGCAGTATTTT.

This chain joins TRBV5-4 and TRBJ1-2; D call uncertain. V was cut by 7 bases and J by 4 bases, with 23 bases left in between. The V gene's germline CDR1 is SGHNT and CDR2 YYREEE (reference sequence). The CDR3 loop spans 16 amino acids. The DNA of the CDR3 is TGTGCCAGCTTACTTCACTTACCAGGAAAGACCTATGGCTACACCTTC. Amino acid sequence: CASLLHLPGKTYGYTF.

The chain joins TRBV5-4 to TRBJ1-1, with TRBD1 as a possible D gene (5 bases). The CDR3 has 14 residues. Germline loops: CDR1 SGHNT, CDR2 YYREEE (reference sequence). With 3 bases removed from V and 0 bases from J, the gap between germline ends came to 9 bases. The DNA for the CDR3 is TGTGCCAGCAGCTCGGACACGATGAACACTGAAGCTTTCTTT. Translation gives CASSSDTMNTEAFF.

This chain connects TRBV10-1 to TRBJ2-3, with 11 positions matching TRBD1. The CDR3 covers 15 residues. Germline loops: CDR1 WNHNN, CDR2 SYGVQD (reference sequence). J gave up 6 bases and V 7 bases, and 9 bases lay outside the gene matches. This chain's CDR3 is CASKPGQGVSDTQYF. The CDR3 DNA reads TGCGCCAGCAAACCGGGACAGGGGGTGTCGGATACGCAGTATTTT.

The chain is built from TRBV6-9 and TRBJ1-5; D remains ambiguous. The CDR3 has 12 residues. V dropped 7 bases and J dropped 5 bases, with 9 bases sitting between them. The germline V gene encodes CDR1 MNHGY and CDR2 SVAAGI. The CDR3 loop reads CASIKRDQPQHF. The DNA for the CDR3 is TGTGCCAGCATAAAGAGGGATCAGCCCCAGCATTTT.

The V gene is TRBV18, the J gene TRBJ1-2, with 11 nucleotides matching TRBD1. The J segment lost 8 bases and the V segment lost 6 bases, leaving 11 bases of the junction unmatched. CDR1 is KGHSH and CDR2 is LQKENI in the germline V gene. This CDR3 is 15 amino acids long. Written as DNA, the CDR3 is TGTGCCAGCTCGGTGGACAGGGGGCGAGGTGAAGGCTACACCTTC. The encoded protein is CASSVDRGRGEGYTF.

The rearrangement uses TRBV6-6 and TRBJ2-7; D perhaps matches TRBD1 (6 bases). The CDR3 is 14 amino acids. Germline values: CDR1 MNHNY, CDR2 SVGAGI (reference sequence). V lost 7 bases and J 6 bases, leaving 19 bases between the germline ends. The CDR3 region is CASIPDRATPEQYF. In DNA form, the CDR3 reads TGTGCCAGCATTCCGGACAGAGCTACTCCCGAGCAGTACTTC.

The chain recombines TRBV4-3 with TRBJ2-2; 9 nucleotides match TRBD1. The CDR3 is made up of 18 amino acids. The V and J ends lost 1 base and 6 bases, in that order; junction bases with no gene match: 12. Germline CDR1 is LGHNA and CDR2 is YSLEER. As DNA, the CDR3 is TGCGCCAGCAGCCAAGGTATTCCGGGACAGGGAGATGCCGGGGAGCTGTTTTTT. This encodes CASSQGIPGQGDAGELFF.